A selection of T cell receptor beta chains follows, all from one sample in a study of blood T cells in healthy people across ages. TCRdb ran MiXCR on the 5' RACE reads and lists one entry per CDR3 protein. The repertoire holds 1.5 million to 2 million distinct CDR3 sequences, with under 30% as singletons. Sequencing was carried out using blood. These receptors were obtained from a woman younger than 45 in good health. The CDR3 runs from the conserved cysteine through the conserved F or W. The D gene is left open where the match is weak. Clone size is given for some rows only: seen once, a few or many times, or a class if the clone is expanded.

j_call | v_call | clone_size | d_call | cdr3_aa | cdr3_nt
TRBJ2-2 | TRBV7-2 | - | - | CASSRLRGGELFF | TGTGCCAGCAGCCGACTAAGGGGCGGGGAGCTGTTTTTT
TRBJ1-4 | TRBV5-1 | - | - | CASSWGRGNEKRFF | -
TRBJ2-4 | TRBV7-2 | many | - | CASSSGVNIQYF | TGTGCCAGCAGCTCGGGCGTTAACATTCAGTACTTC
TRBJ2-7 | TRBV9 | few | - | CASSVTGETYEQYF | TGTGCCAGCAGCGTAACGGGCGAAACCTACGAGCAGTACTTC
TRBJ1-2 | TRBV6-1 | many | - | CASSTTGFRGYTF | TGTGCCAGCAGCACGACAGGCTTTCGAGGCTACACCTTC
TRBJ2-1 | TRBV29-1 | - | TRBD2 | CSGVAGGAYNEQFF | TGCAGCGGAGTAGCGGGAGGGGCCTACAATGAGCAGTTCTTC
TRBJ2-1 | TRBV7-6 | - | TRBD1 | CASSLEPGTGNEQFF | TGTGCCAGCAGCTTAGAACCTGGGACAGGTAATGAGCAGTTCTTC
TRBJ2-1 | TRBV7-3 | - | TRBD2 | CASSPRGGGVDEQFF | TGTGCCAGCAGCCCCCGTGGTGGGGGGGTGGATGAGCAGTTCTTC
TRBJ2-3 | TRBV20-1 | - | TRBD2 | CSARDVRAGVTDTQYF | TGCAGTGCTAGAGACGTGCGGGCGGGGGTCACAGATACGCAGTATTTT
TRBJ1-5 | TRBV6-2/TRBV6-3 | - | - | CASSPGSRDRPQHF | TGTGCCAGCAGTCCAGGGTCCCGCGATCGGCCCCAGCATTTT
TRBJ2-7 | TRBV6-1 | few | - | CASSEPFVDTVYEQYF | TGTGCCAGCAGTGAACCTTTCGTGGACACCGTCTACGAGCAGTACTTC
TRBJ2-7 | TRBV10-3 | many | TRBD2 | CATKSGSLIEQYF | TGTGCCACCAAGAGCGGGAGCCTCATCGAGCAGTACTTC
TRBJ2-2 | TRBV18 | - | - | CASSAAAGTGELFF | TGTGCCAGCTCGGCTGCCGCAGGCACCGGGGAGCTGTTTTTT
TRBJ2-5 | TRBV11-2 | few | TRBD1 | CASSYSTRTGTIQETQYF | TGTGCCAGCAGCTATTCGACCCGGACAGGGACCATCCAAGAGACCCAGTACTTC
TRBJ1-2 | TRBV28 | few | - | CASRWIGYGYTF | TGTGCCAGCCGTTGGATAGGGTACGGCTACACCTTC
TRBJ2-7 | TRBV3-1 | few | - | CASSRRARRDSYEQYF | TGTGCCAGCAGCCGCCGGGCACGCAGGGATTCCTACGAGCAGTACTTC
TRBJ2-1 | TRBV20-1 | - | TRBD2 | CSARLVAGELGKEQFF | TGCAGTGCTAGACTAGTAGCGGGAGAATTAGGCAAGGAGCAGTTCTTC
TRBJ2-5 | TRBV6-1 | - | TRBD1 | CASSEGTGGAETQYF | TGTGCCAGCAGTGAAGGGACAGGGGGCGCAGAGACCCAGTACTTC
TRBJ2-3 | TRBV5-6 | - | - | CASSLRWRDTQYF | TGTGCCAGCAGCTTGAGGTGGCGCGATACGCAGTATTTT
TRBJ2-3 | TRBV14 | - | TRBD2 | CASSSRAASGRRGTQYF | TGTGCCAGCAGCTCCCGTGCCGCTAGCGGGCGCCGGGGTACGCAGTATTTT
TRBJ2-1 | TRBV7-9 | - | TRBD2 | CASIPPGTSGRWHNEQFF | TGTGCCAGCATCCCACCCGGGACTAGCGGGAGATGGCACAATGAGCAGTTCTTC
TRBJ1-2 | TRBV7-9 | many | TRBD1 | CASSLWDRGQEGYTF | TGTGCCAGCAGCTTATGGGACAGGGGGCAGGAGGGCTACACCTTC
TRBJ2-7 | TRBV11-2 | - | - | CVSSFMAANYEQYF | TGTGTCAGCAGCTTCATGGCAGCCAACTACGAGCAGTACTTC
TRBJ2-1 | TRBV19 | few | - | CASSIQRDNEQFF | TGTGCCAGTAGTATCCAGCGAGACAATGAGCAGTTCTTC
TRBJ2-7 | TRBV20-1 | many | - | CSASGGHSYEQYF | TGCAGTGCTAGCGGGGGGCACTCCTACGAGCAGTACTTC
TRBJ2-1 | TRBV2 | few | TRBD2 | CASRALAGSNEQFF | TGTGCCAGCAGGGCACTAGCGGGAAGCAATGAGCAGTTCTTC
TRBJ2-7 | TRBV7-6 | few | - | CASSLEEGPYEQYF | TGTGCCAGCAGCCTAGAGGAGGGGCCCTACGAGCAGTACTTC
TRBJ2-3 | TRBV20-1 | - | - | CSAVPGLSTDTQYF | TGCAGTGCTGTCCCAGGATTGAGCACAGATACGCAGTATTTT
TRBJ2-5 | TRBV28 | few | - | CASSPRGGEETQYF | TGTGCCAGCAGTCCTCGTGGAGGGGAAGAGACCCAGTACTTC
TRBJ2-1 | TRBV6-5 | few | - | CACSHGGEQFF | TGTGCCTGCAGTCACGGGGGTGAGCAGTTCTTC
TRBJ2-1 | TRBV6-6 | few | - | CASSSSTGSYNEQFF | TGTGCCAGCAGTTCTAGTACGGGATCCTACAATGAGCAGTTCTTC
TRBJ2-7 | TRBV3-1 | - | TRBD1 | CASRITGAGDEQYF | TGTGCCAGCAGGATCACAGGGGCCGGCGACGAGCAGTACTTC
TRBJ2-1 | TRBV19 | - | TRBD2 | CASSVETSGGENEQFF | TGTGCCAGTAGTGTAGAAACTAGCGGGGGAGAGAATGAGCAGTTCTTC
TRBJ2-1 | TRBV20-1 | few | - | CSAPPRLAGYNEQFF | TGCAGTGCCCCCCCTCGGCTAGCTGGCTACAATGAGCAGTTCTTC
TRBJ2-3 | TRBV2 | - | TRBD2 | CASSGEEAGTGDTQYF | TGTGCCAGCAGTGGTGAGGAAGCGGGGACGGGGGATACGCAGTATTTT
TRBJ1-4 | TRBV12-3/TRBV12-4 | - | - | CASSSRQVATNEKLFF | TGTGCCAGCAGTTCTCGACAGGTAGCAACTAATGAAAAACTGTTTTTT
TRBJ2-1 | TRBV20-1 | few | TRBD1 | CSARDVGTGDRNEQFF | TGCAGTGCTAGAGATGTAGGGACAGGGGATCGCAATGAGCAGTTCTTC
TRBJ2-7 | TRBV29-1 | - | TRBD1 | CSVEVWTGGSYEQYF | TGCAGCGTTGAAGTTTGGACAGGGGGCTCCTACGAGCAGTACTTC
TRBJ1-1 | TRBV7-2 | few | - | CASCSLGLLNTEAFF | TGTGCCAGCTGTTCCTTGGGGCTCCTGAACACTGAAGCTTTCTTT
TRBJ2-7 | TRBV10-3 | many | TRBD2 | CAISELGTSGRGGTYEQYF | TGTGCCATCAGTGAGTTGGGGACTAGCGGGAGAGGGGGCACCTACGAGCAGTACTTC
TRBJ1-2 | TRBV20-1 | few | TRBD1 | CSLTGGTYGYTF | TGCAGTCTTACAGGGGGAACCTATGGCTACACCTTC